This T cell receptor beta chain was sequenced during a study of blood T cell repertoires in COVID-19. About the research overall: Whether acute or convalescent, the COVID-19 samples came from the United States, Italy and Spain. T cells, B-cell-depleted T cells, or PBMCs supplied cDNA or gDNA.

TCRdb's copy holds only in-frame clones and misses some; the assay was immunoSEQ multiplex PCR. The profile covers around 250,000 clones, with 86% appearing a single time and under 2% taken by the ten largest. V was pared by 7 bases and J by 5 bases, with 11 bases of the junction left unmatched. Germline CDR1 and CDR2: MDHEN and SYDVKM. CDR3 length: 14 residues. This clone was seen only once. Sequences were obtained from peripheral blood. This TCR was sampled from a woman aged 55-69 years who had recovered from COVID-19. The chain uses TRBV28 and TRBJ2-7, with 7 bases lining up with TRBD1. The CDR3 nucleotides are TGTGCCAGCACCGAATCAGGGACAGACCACGAGCAGTACTTC. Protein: CASTESGTDHEQYF.